This T cell receptor beta chain was identified in a study of cytomegalovirus exposure and HLA in healthy donors. On this clone: Its antigen is unidentified.

The PCR used 60 Vbeta and 13 Jbeta primers. Produced via immunoSEQ multiplex PCR; TCRdb's table is partial and in-frame only. The table records 110,000 to 150,000 clones, about 75% of them present only once. The CDR3 has 17 amino acids. CDR1 is LNHDA and CDR2 is SQIVND in the germline V gene (reference sequence). V lost 5 bases, J lost 5 bases, and 17 bases stayed unmatched. The study, taken as a whole, reports: Sequencing depth roughly uniform across donors was assumed in presence/absence analyses. Follow-up analysis later connected one missense variant in DCLRE1C with trimming of TCR beta V- and J-genes. It was reported in a later analysis that an Asian-associated ancestry cluster showed fewer N-insertions than the 666-donor mean.

This rearrangement joins TRBV19 to TRBJ1-2, with 7 bases fitting TRBD1. The sample consisted of PBMCs. The receptor was derived from a woman aged 25 to 39 in good health and CMV-seronegative. CDR3 region: CASSPERTGLSGYGYTF. The CDR3 nucleotides read TGTGCCAGTAGTCCCGAACGGACAGGACTAAGCGGGTATGGCTACACCTTC.